The source of this TCR beta chain is a study of regulatory T cells in long-lasting Graves disease. This clonotype was seen repeatedly, ten times or more. Both iRepertoire HTBI primers and Arm-PCR of CDR3 regions were used to build the TCR beta libraries. MiXCR, run by TCRdb on the multiplex PCR reads, gives a single entry per CDR3 protein. The table has 370,000 or so distinct CDR3 sequences, 16% seen once. Time point given: newly diagnosed GD, antithyroid drugs for less than 3 months. The TCR library was made from RNA that had been extracted from PBMCs in TRIzol. The sample was also linked to a second study, of T cells in Graves' hyperthyroidism and ophthalmopathy.

Sequencing used peripheral blood mononuclear cells (PBMCs), obtained at new diagnosis, from a patient treated with antithyroid drugs. This receptor was taken from a woman aged 18-29 years with Graves disease.

The CDR3 nucleotides read TGTGCCAGCAGCCCAGGGGCACTGAACACTGAAGCTTTCTTT. Translating gives CASSPGALNTEAFF. The rearrangement uses TRBV28 and TRBJ1-1, with D perhaps matching TRBD1 (6 bases). The germline gives CDR1 MDHEN, CDR2 SYDVKM. The V and J ends lost 6 bases and 0 bases respectively, with 11 bases between them. This CDR3 has 14 residues.